This TCR beta chain was captured by sequencing in a study of T cells after yellow fever vaccination. Trimming pared 6 bases from V and 6 bases from J, leaving 15 bases between. CDR1 and CDR2 (germline): DFQATT, SNEGSKA (reference sequence). This CDR3 has 13 residues. With respect to this clonotype: Its antigen is not known.

In TCRdb, the 5' RACE reads were re-called with MiXCR into one record per CDR3 protein. The sample shows about 300,000 distinct CDR3 sequences, around 7% of them seen only once. Study outcomes and limitations: Secondary responses were weaker yet peaked faster, day 5 versus 15.

Here the sequenced sample was PBMCs, taken more than 35 days after the first yellow fever vaccination. The TCR sequence derives from a man aged 18 to 30 who received the YFV17D yellow fever vaccine. The chain links TRBV20-1 to TRBJ1-5, with D perhaps TRBD1 (5 bases). Here the CDR3 DNA reads TGCAGTGCCGCAACAGGCTTGAGTCAGCCCCAGCATTTT. Protein: CSAATGLSQPQHF.